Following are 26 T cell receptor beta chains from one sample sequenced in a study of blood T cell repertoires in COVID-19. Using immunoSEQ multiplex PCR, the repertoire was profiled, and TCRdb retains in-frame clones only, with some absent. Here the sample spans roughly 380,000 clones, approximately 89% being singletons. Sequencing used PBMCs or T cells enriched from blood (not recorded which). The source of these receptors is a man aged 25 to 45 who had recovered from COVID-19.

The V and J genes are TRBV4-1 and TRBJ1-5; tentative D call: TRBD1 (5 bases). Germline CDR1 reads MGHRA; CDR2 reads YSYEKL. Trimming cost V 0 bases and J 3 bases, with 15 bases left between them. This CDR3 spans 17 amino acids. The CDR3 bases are TGCGCCAGCAGCCAAGATCCGGTCAGACAGCCCAATCAGCCCCAGCATTTT. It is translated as CASSQDPVRQPNQPQHF.

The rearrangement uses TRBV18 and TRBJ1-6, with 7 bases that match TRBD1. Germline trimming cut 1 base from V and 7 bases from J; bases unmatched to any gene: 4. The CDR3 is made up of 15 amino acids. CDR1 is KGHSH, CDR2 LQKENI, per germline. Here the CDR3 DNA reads TGTGCCAGCTCACCACAGGGGGCCGAGAATTCACCCCTCCACTTT. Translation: CASSPQGAENSPLHF.

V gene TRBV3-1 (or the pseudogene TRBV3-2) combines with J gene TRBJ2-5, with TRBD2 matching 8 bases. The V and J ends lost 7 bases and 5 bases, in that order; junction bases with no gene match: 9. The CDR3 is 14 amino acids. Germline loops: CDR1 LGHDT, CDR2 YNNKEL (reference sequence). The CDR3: CASTYGGVAETQYF. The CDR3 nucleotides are TGTGCCAGCACCTACGGGGGGGTGGCGGAGACCCAGTACTTC.

The CDR3 sequence: CASSQEASGNQPQHF. The CDR3 DNA reads TGTGCCAGCAGCCAAGAGGCAAGTGGCAATCAGCCCCAGCATTTT. V gene TRBV3-1 (or the pseudogene TRBV3-2) combines with J gene TRBJ1-5; no clear D. The germline gives CDR1 LGHDT, CDR2 YNNKEL (reference sequence). V was shortened by 0 bases and J by 2 bases, with 8 bases between the two germline ends. The length of the CDR3 is 15 residues.

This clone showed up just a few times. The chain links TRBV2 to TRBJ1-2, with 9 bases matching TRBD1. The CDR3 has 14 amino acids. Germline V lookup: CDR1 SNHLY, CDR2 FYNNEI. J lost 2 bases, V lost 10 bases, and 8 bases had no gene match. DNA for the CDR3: TGTGCCACATTGCCCGGGACAGGGAACTATGGCTACACCTTC. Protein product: CATLPGTGNYGYTF.

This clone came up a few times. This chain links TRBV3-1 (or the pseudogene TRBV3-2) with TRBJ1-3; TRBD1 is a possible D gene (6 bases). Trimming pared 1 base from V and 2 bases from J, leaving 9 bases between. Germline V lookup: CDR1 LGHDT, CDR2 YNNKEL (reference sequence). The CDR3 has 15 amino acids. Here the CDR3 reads CASSQVSGAGNTIYF. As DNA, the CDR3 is TGTGCCAGCAGCCAAGTGTCAGGGGCTGGAAACACCATATATTTT.

CDR3 in DNA: TGCGCCAGCAATCCCAACTTATCCTACAATGAGCAGTTCTTC. This translates into CASNPNLSYNEQFF. V usage is TRBV5-1 and J usage is TRBJ2-1; D unresolved. Germline CDR1 is SGHRS and CDR2 is YFSETQ. Trimming removed 6 bases at V and 1 base at J, with 11 bases between. The CDR3 length is 14 residues.

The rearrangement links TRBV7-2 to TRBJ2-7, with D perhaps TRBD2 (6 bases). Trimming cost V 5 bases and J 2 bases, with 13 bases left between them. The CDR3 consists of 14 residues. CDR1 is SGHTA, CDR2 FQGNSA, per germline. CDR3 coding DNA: TGTGCCAGCAGCCTCGGAGCGGGTCCCTACGAGCAGTACTTC. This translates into CASSLGAGPYEQYF. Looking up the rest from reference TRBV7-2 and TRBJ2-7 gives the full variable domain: GAGVSQSPSNKVTEKGKDVELRCDPISGHTALYWYRQSLGQGLEFLIYFQGNSAPDKSGLPSDRFSAERTGGSVSTLTIQRTQQEDSAVYLCASSLGAGPYEQYFGPGTRLTVT.

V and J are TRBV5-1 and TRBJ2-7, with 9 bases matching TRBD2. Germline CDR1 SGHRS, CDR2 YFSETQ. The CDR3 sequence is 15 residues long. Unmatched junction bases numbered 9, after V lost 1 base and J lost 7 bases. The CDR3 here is CASSLNSGGQGEQYF. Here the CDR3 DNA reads TGCGCCAGCAGCTTGAATAGCGGGGGCCAGGGGGAGCAGTACTTC.

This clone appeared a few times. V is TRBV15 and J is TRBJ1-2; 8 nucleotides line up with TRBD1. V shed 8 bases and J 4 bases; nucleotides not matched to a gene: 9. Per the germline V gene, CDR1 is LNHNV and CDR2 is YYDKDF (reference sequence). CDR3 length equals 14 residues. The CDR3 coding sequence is TGTGCCACCCAAATGGACAGGGAAAGCTATGGCTACACCTTC. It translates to CATQMDRESYGYTF.

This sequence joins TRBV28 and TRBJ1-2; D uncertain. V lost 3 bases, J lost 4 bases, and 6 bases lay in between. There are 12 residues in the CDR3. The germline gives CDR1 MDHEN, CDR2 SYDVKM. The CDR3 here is CASSFLSYGYTF. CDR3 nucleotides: TGTGCCAGCAGTTTTCTGAGCTATGGCTACACCTTC.

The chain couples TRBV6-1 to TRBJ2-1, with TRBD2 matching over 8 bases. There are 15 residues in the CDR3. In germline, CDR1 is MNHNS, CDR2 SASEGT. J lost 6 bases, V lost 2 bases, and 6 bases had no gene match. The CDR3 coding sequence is TGTGCCAGCAGTGAACTGCGGGGGGCCTCCAATGAGCAGTTCTTC. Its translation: CASSELRGASNEQFF.

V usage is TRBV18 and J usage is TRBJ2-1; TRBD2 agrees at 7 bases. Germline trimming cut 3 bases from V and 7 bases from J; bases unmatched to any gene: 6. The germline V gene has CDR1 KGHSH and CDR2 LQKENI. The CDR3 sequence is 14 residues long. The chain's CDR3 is CASSPPGLVNEQFF. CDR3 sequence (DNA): TGTGCCAGCTCACCCCCCGGACTAGTGAATGAGCAGTTCTTC.

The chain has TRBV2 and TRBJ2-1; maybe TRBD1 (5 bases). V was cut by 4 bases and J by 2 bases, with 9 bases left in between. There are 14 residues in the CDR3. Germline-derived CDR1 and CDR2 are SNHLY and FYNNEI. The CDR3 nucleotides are TGTGCCAGCAGTGGGGGCCAGACCTACAATGAGCAGTTCTTC. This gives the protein CASSGGQTYNEQFF. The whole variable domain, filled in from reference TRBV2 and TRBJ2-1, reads EPEVTQTPSHQVTQMGQEVILRCVPISNHLYFYWYRQILGQKVEFLVSFYNNEISEKSEIFDDQFSVERPDGSNFTLKIRSTKLEDSAMYFCASSGGQTYNEQFFGPGTRLTVL.

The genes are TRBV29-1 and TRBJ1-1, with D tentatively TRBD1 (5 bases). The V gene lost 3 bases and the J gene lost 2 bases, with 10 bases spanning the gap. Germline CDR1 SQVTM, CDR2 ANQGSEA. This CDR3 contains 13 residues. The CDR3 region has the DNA TGCAGCGTTGATAGACAGCTTAACACTGAAGCTTTCTTT. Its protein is CSVDRQLNTEAFF.

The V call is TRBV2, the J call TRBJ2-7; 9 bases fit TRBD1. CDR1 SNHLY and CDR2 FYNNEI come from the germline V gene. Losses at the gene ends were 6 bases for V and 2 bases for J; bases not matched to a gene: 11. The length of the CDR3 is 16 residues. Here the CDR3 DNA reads TGTGCCAGCAGCCTAGGGAGGGGACAGGGTCCCTACGAGCAGTACTTC. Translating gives CASSLGRGQGPYEQYF.

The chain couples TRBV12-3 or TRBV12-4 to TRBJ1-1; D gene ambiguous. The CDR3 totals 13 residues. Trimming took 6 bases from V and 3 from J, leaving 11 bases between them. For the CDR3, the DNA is TGTGCCAGCAGGGCTGACACTTACACTGAAGCTTTCTTT. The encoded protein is CASRADTYTEAFF.

The CDR3 nucleotides read TGTGCCAGCAGCTCCCCCGTTTACTCGTCGTACAATGAGCAGTTCTTC. Its translation: CASSSPVYSSYNEQFF. V and J are TRBV7-9 and TRBJ2-1; D is undetermined. Trimming took 4 bases from V and 4 from J, leaving 17 bases between them. The CDR3 extends over 16 amino acids. The V gene's germline CDR1 is SEHNR and CDR2 FQNEAQ (reference sequence).

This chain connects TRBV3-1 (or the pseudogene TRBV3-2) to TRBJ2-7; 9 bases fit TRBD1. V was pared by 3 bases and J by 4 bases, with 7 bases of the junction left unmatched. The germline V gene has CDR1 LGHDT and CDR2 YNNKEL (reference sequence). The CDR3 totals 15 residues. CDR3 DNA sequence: TGTGCCAGCAGCCATACTCCGGGACAGGGATACGAGCAGTACTTC. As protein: CASSHTPGQGYEQYF.

The DNA of the CDR3 is TGTGCCAGCAGCTGGACAGCCTTATATGGCTACACCTTC. This sequence encodes CASSWTALYGYTF. This rearrangement joins TRBV12-3 or TRBV12-4 to TRBJ1-2; D perhaps matches TRBD1 (6 bases). This CDR3 contains 13 residues. V shed 6 bases and J shed 5 bases, with 13 bases lying between them.

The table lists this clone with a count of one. CDR3 coding DNA: TGTGCCACCATTGGGGCGTTGCCCCAGCATTTT. Encoded protein: CATIGALPQHF. The gene calls are TRBV24-1 and TRBJ1-5; D may be TRBD1 (5 bases). V dropped 8 bases and J dropped 9 bases, with 10 bases sitting between them. The CDR3 sequence is 11 residues long. Per the germline V gene, CDR1 is KGHDR and CDR2 is SFDVKD.

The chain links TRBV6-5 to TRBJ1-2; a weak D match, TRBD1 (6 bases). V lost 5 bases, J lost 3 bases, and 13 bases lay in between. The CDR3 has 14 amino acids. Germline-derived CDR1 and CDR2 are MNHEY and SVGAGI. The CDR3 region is CASSLRGKDYGYTF. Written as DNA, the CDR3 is TGTGCCAGCAGTCTCAGGGGTAAGGACTATGGCTACACCTTC.

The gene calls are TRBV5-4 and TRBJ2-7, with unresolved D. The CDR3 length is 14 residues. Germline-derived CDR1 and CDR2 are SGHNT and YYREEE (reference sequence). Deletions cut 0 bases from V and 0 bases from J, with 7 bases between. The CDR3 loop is CASSLDERSYEQYF. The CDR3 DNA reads TGTGCCAGCAGCTTGGATGAGCGCTCCTACGAGCAGTACTTC.

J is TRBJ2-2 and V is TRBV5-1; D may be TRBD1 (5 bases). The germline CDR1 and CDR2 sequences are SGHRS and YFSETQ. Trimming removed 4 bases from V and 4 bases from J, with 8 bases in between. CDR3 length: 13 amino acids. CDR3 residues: CASSPGSTGELFF. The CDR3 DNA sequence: TGCGCCAGCAGCCCAGGGTCCACCGGGGAGCTGTTTTTT.

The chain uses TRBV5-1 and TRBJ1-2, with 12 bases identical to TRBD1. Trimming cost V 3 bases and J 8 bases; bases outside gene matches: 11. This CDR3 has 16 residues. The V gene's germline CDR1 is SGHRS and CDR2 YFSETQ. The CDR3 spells CASSSGAGTGGIGYTF. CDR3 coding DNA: TGCGCCAGCAGCTCTGGAGCCGGGACAGGGGGCATAGGCTACACCTTC.

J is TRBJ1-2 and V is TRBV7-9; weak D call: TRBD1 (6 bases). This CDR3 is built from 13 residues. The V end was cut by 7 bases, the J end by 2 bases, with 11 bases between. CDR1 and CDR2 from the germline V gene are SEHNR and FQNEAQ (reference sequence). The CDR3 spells CASIGGRNYGYTF. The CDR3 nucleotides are TGTGCCAGCATCGGGGGGCGGAACTATGGCTACACCTTC.